The TCR beta chain under discussion was sequenced for a study of blood T cell repertoires in COVID-19. About the study: Italy, Spain and the United States were the sources of the convalescent and acute COVID-19 samples. T cells, B-cell-depleted T cells, or PBMCs provided the cDNA or gDNA that served as material.

The CDR3 length is 18 residues. V trimming: 3 bases; J trimming: 0 bases; junction bases outside the gene matches: 10. The germline V gene has CDR1 MDHEN and CDR2 SYDVKM. Authors' methods: Reference gene primer amplification gave estimated nucleated cell counts. The method was immunoSEQ multiplex PCR; TCRdb's version includes in-frame clones alone and lacks a portion of them. V and J calls and clone size are as listed in that table; D and trimming were resolved from the DNA. The repertoire has tens of thousands of clones, about 89% of them found once; the top ten carry roughly a fifth. Sequencing was carried out using peripheral blood. The receptor was derived from a man aged 50 to 60 with active COVID-19. This chain links TRBV28 with TRBJ2-3, with 9 positions matching TRBD1. CDR3 in DNA: TGTGCCAGCAGTTTCTCCCCGGGACAGGGCACTAGCACAGATACGCAGTATTTT. Translating gives CASSFSPGQGTSTDTQYF.